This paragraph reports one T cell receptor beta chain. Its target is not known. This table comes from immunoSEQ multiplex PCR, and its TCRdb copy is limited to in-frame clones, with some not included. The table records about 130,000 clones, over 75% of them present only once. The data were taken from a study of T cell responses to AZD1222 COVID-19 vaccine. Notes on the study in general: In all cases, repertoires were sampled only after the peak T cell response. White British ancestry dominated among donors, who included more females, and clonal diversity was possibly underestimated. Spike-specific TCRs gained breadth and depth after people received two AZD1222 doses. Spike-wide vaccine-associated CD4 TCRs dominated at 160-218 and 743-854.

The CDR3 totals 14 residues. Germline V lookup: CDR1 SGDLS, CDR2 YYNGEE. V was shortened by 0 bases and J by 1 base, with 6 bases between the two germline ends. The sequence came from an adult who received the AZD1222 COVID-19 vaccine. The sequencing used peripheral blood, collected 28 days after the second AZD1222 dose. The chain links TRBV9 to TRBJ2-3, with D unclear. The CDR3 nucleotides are TGTGCCAGCAGCGTAGCCTGGGGCACAGATACGCAGTATTTT. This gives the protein CASSVAWGTDTQYF.